The entry below describes one T cell receptor beta chain. Its antigen is undetermined. A junction boundary mismatches the germline segment, possibly from a read error. This entry is derived from a study of cytomegalovirus exposure and HLA in healthy donors. Study information: The 110 million or so unique TCR beta sequences, from roughly 170 million T cells, were found by an earlier analysis. Notes on the study in general: In a later analysis, an Asian-associated ancestry cluster reportedly showed fewer N-insertions than the 666-donor mean.

There were likely unrecorded immune exposures, though donors were nominally healthy when sampled. With 60 Vbeta and 13 Jbeta primers, the PCR was carried out. This table comes from immunoSEQ multiplex PCR, and its TCRdb copy is limited to in-frame clones, with some not included. The sample shows over 30,000 clones, 75% to 85% of them seen only once. Sample: PBMCs. This clonotype originated in a young woman in good health and CMV-seronegative.

CDR3 residues: CASTQDGGNSPLNF. The CDR3 DNA is TGCGCCAGCACCCAGGACGGAGGGAATTCACCCCTCAACTTT. This chain joins TRBV5-1 and TRBJ1-6; D unclear. Germline CDR1 reads SGHRS; CDR2 reads YFSETQ. The CDR3 totals 14 residues. Full variable domain (rest looked up from reference TRBV5-1 and TRBJ1-6): KAGVTQTPRYLIKTRGQQVTLSCSPISGHRSVSWYQQTPGQGLQFLFEYFSETQRNKGNFPGRFSGRQFSNSRSEMNVSTLELGDSALYLCASTQDGGNSPLNFGNGTRLTVT.